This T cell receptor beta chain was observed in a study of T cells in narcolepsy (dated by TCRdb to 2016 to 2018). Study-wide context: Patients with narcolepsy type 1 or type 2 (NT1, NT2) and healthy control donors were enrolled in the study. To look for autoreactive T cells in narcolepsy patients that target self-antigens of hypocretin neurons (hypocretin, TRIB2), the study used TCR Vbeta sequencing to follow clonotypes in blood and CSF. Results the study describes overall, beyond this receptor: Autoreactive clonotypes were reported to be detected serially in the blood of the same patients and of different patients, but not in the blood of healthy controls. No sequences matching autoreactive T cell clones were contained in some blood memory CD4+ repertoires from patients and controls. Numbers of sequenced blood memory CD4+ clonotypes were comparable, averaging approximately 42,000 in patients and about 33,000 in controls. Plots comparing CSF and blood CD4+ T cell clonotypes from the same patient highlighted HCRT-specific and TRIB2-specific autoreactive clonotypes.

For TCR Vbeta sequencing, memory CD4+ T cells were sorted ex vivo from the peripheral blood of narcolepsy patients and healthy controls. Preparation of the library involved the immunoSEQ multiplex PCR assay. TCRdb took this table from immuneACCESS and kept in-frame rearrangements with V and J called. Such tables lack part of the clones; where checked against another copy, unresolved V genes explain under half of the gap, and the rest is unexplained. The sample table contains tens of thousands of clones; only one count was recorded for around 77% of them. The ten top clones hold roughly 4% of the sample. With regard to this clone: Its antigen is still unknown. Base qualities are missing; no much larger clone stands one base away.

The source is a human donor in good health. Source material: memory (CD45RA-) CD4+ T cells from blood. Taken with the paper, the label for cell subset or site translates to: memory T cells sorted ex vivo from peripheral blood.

The sequenced DNA: TGTGCCAGCTCTCCCTACAGACAGCTCGCGAACACCGGGGAGCTGTTTTTT. This gives the protein CASSPYRQLANTGELFF. The chain links TRBV18 with TRBJ2-2; a tentative D call is TRBD1 (5 bases match). The germline V gene gives CDR1 as KGHSH and CDR2 as LQKENI. Including cysteine and phenylalanine, the CDR3 has 17 amino acids. Just the 51-base CDR3 DNA is kept, in frame starting at base 1. V gives up 6 bases and J gives up 0 bases, and the segment between their germline ends measures 17 bases.